This is a list of T cell receptor beta chains from one sample in a study of T cells in Graves' hyperthyroidism and ophthalmopathy. TCRdb called the multiplex PCR reads again in MiXCR, with one record for every CDR3 protein. This sample has roughly 260,000 distinct CDR3 sequences, with less than 15% found just once. The sequenced material came from blood. The receptors shown here come from a woman aged 40 to 49 with Graves' hyperthyroidism that later progressed to Graves' ophthalmopathy. The CDR3 runs from the conserved cysteine through the conserved F or W. A D gene is named only where the DNA matches it firmly. For some rows the clone size is stated as once, few or many, or as a class when expanded; others skip it.

>TRBD1|TRBJ2-1|TRBV28|many|13
TGTGCCGTTGGGACAGGCAACTACAATGAGCAGTTCTTC
CAVGTGNYNEQFF
>NA|TRBJ2-3|TRBV7-2|many|15
TGTGCCAGCAGTTCACAGGGTATAGGCACAGATACGCAGTATTTT
CASSSQGIGTDTQYF
>TRBD2|TRBJ2-1|TRBV5-1|few|16
TGCGCCAGCAGCTCGGTTTGGCGGGAGGAGAACAATGAGCAGTTCTTC
CASSSVWREENNEQFF
>TRBD2|TRBJ2-1|TRBV20-1|many|16
TGCAGTGCTAGAGACATAGCGGGGAGCTCCTACAATGAGCAGTTCTTC
CSARDIAGSSYNEQFF
>TRBD2|TRBJ2-1|TRBV12-3/TRBV12-4|many|15
TGTGCCAGCAGCCCCGGGACTAGCGGGAGTGGAGAGCAGTTCTTC
CASSPGTSGSGEQFF
>TRBD2|TRBJ2-1|TRBV3-1|many|15
TGTGCCAGCAGCCGCATGACGAGCGGGAGTGTTGAGCAGTTCTTC
CASSRMTSGSVEQFF
>TRBD1|TRBJ2-1|TRBV9|NA|15
TGTGCCAGCAGCGCCACAGGGGTGAACTACAATGAGCAGTTCTTC
CASSATGVNYNEQFF
>TRBD2|TRBJ2-3|TRBV2|many|16
TGTGCCAGCAGTAAACATAGCGGGAGAGTCACAGATACGCAGTATTTT
CASSKHSGRVTDTQYF
>NA|TRBJ1-1|TRBV5-1|many|13
TGCGCCAGCAGCCATGGGGGAAACGCTGAAGCTTTCTTT
CASSHGGNAEAFF
>TRBD1|TRBJ2-3|TRBV24-1|many|17
TGTGCCACCAGTGACCTTCACGGACAGGGGGTTACAGATACGCAGTATTTT
CATSDLHGQGVTDTQYF
>NA|TRBJ2-3|TRBV6-1|many|14
TGTGCCAGCAGTGAACTCGTCGGAGGAGATACGCAGTATTTT
CASSELVGGDTQYF
>TRBD1|TRBJ2-1|TRBV20-1|few|12
TGCAGTGCTAATACAGGGGATGGTGAGCAGTTCTTC
CSANTGDGEQFF
>NA|TRBJ2-6|TRBV2|few|17
TGTGCCAGCAGAGGGGCAAGACAATCCTCTGGGGCCAACGTCCTGACTTTC
CASRGARQSSGANVLTF
>NA|TRBJ2-5|TRBV12-3/TRBV12-4|many|15
TGTGCCAGCAGTTCTACAGGGGGCGGGGGGGAGACCCAGTACTTC
CASSSTGGGGETQYF
>NA|TRBJ2-2|TRBV7-3|NA|16
TGTGCCAGCAGCTTAAATTCCGCCGCGAACACCGGGGAGCTGTTTTTT
CASSLNSAANTGELFF
>NA|TRBJ1-1|TRBV18|many|13
TGTGCCAGCTCACCTGAGGCAGGCACTGAAGCTTTCTTT
CASSPEAGTEAFF
>TRBD1|TRBJ2-3|TRBV2|many|14
TGTGCCAGCAGTAAAACAGGGGGCACAGATACGCAGTATTTT
CASSKTGGTDTQYF
>TRBD2|TRBJ2-3|TRBV27|many|15
TGTGCCAGCAGTTTGGAGGGACTAGGGCCAGATACGCAGTATTTT
CASSLEGLGPDTQYF